These 8 T cell receptor beta chains share one sample of origin, sequenced in a study of blood T cell repertoires in COVID-19. Clones were read by immunoSEQ multiplex PCR, and TCRdb kept only the in-frame ones, dropping some. This sample carries some 29,000 clones, 87% of them seen once, and the ten largest clones take 16%. The sequenced material came from peripheral blood. These receptors came from a human donor in a cohort sampled during active COVID-19.

The V and J genes are TRBV2 and TRBJ2-3; D is ambiguous. V gave up 2 bases and J gave up 0 bases, with 6 bases separating them. This CDR3 spans 14 amino acids. Germline CDR1 and CDR2: SNHLY and FYNNEI. For the CDR3, the DNA is TGTGCCAGCAGTGAACTAATAAGCACAGATACGCAGTATTTT. This gives the protein CASSELISTDTQYF.

The chain carries TRBV10-2 and TRBJ2-2; D might be TRBD2 (6 bases). Germline CDR1 WSHSY, CDR2 SAAADI. This CDR3 is 14 amino acids long. Trimming shortened V by 8 bases and J by 3 bases, and 13 bases separated the two germline ends. The CDR3 DNA reads as TGCGCCAGCTCTCGGGACTCGCACACCGGGGAGCTGTTTTTT. Protein: CASSRDSHTGELFF.

This sequence joins TRBV5-4 and TRBJ1-3; 10 nucleotides line up with TRBD1. The CDR3 consists of 15 residues. Trimming took 2 bases from V and 2 from J; bases not matched to a gene: 1. Germline V gene lookup returns CDR1 SGHNT and CDR2 YYREEE (reference sequence). CDR3 bases: TGTGCCAGCAGCTTCGGGACAGGGGCTGGAAACACCATATATTTT. This sequence encodes CASSFGTGAGNTIYF.

This clone has just a few counts. The rearrangement uses TRBV6-1 and TRBJ1-1; D is unresolved. The germline CDR1 and CDR2 sequences are MNHNS and SASEGT. This CDR3 contains 13 residues. Trimming cost V 2 bases and J 4 bases, with 8 bases left between them. For the CDR3, the DNA is TGTGCCAGCAGTGAAACGGTCGCCACTGAAGCTTTCTTT. Translated: CASSETVATEAFF.

The chain has TRBV15 and TRBJ1-4; D uncertain. V lost 0 bases, J lost 7 bases, and 6 bases lay in between. The length of the CDR3 is 13 residues. Germline lookup yields CDR1 LNHNV and CDR2 YYDKDF (reference sequence). CDR3 sequence reads: CATSRDRGEKLFF. The CDR3 region has the DNA TGTGCCACCAGCAGAGATCGGGGTGAAAAACTGTTTTTT.

V is TRBV5-1 and J is TRBJ1-1, with D possibly being TRBD1 (6 bases). CDR3 size: 13 residues. Between the trimmed V and J ends, which lost 1 base and 11 bases, there was a span of 15 bases. CDR1 and CDR2 from the germline V gene are SGHRS and YFSETQ. CDR3 residues: CASSLTGQTEAFF. The CDR3 DNA is TGCGCCAGCAGCTTGACCGGACAGACGGAGGCTTTCTTT.

The chain links TRBV5-4 to TRBJ1-2; maybe TRBD1 (6 bases). This CDR3 is 15 amino acids long. Looked up from germline, CDR1 is SGHNT and CDR2 is YYREEE (reference sequence). Trimming left V 6 bases short and J 0 bases short, with 15 bases between. CDR3 in amino acids: CASTTGQKTNYGYTF. DNA for the CDR3: TGTGCCAGCACCACCGGACAGAAAACTAACTATGGCTACACCTTC.

This chain uses TRBV6-5 with TRBJ2-2; 9 bases fit TRBD1. V lost 9 bases and J lost 7; bases outside the gene matches: 9. The CDR3 extends over 14 amino acids. Looked up from germline, CDR1 is MNHEY and CDR2 is SVGAGI. The CDR3 spells CASSTGGGFGELFF. CDR3 nucleotides: TGTGCCAGTTCAACAGGGGGCGGTTTCGGGGAGCTGTTTTTT.